This TCR beta chain appears in the sequencing data of a study of T cells in Graves' hyperthyroidism and ophthalmopathy. RNA transcripts gave rise to amplified TCR beta CDR3 regions. HTBI primers drove first-round RT-PCR of the TCR CDR3. Each CDR3 protein gets one entry after TCRdb re-called the multiplex PCR reads with MiXCR. Of about 350,000 distinct CDR3 sequences listed, 11% to 15% are singletons. Germline V gene sequence: CDR1 LGHDT, CDR2 YNNKEL (reference sequence). Trimming shortened V by 2 bases and J by 2 bases, and 10 bases separated the two germline ends. This CDR3 has 15 amino acids. Sequencing was carried out using blood. The J gene is TRBJ1-3, the V gene TRBV3-1, with D unclear. This clonotype originated in a woman in her twenties or thirties with Graves' hyperthyroidism. CDR3 in amino acids: CASSQLDGAGNTIYF. The CDR3 DNA reads as TGTGCCAGCAGCCAACTTGACGGTGCTGGAAACACCATATATTTT.